A single sample is the source of the 10 T cell receptor beta chains below, sequenced in a study of cytomegalovirus exposure and HLA in healthy donors. The PCR had 60 Vbeta and 13 Jbeta primers. Sequencing was performed with immunoSEQ multiplex PCR; in TCRdb, only in-frame clones are kept and a portion is missing. The sample includes over 150,000 clones, approximately 73% of them seen just once. Sequenced sample: PBMCs. These receptors all come from a woman aged 18-29 years in good health and CMV-seropositive.

The rearrangement uses TRBV5-1 and TRBJ2-3, with D perhaps TRBD1 (5 bases). Trimming stripped 0 bases from V and 5 bases from J, with 10 bases between. CDR1 is SGHRS, CDR2 YFSETQ, per germline. The CDR3 runs 14 residues. CDR3 protein: CASSLGRAEDTQYF. DNA for the CDR3: TGCGCCAGCAGCTTGGGCAGGGCAGAAGATACGCAGTATTTT.

This chain links TRBV29-1 with TRBJ2-2; D is undetermined. The CDR3 consists of 12 residues. Germline assignment: CDR1 SQVTM and CDR2 ANQGSEA. The V and J ends lost 7 bases and 4 bases respectively, with 10 bases between them. In nucleotides, the CDR3 is TGCAGCGCCACAGCAGCCACCGGGGAGCTGTTTTTT. Amino acid sequence: CSATAATGELFF.

The chain uses TRBV5-4 and TRBJ1-3, with D perhaps TRBD1 (6 bases). With 5 bases removed from V and 1 base from J, the gap between germline ends came to 13 bases. The CDR3 is 15 residues long. Germline loops: CDR1 SGHNT, CDR2 YYREEE (reference sequence). The CDR3 DNA is TGTGCCAGCAGGGACAGCGCAAGATCTGGAAACACCATATATTTT. This gives the protein CASRDSARSGNTIYF.

This chain links TRBV4-2 with TRBJ2-7; a weak D match, TRBD1 (5 bases). CDR3 size: 16 residues. Germline CDR1 and CDR2: LGHNA and YNFKEQ. The V gene lost 1 base and the J gene lost 3 bases, with 16 bases spanning the gap. CDR3 in DNA: TGTGCCAGCAGCCAAGGTACAACAGGACAAAACTACGAGCAGTACTTC. As protein: CASSQGTTGQNYEQYF.

The V gene is TRBV4-1, the J gene TRBJ2-7; weak D call: TRBD2 (6 bases). Germline V gives CDR1 MGHRA, CDR2 YSYEKL. The V and J ends lost 1 base and 2 bases respectively, with 6 bases between them. This CDR3 is 13 amino acids long. This chain's CDR3 is CASSQGGAYEQYF. In nucleotides, the CDR3 is TGCGCCAGCAGCCAAGGGGGGGCCTACGAGCAGTACTTC.

The rearrangement uses TRBV7-9 and TRBJ2-5; TRBD2 aligns across 13 bases. The V gene's germline CDR1 is SEHNR and CDR2 FQNEAQ (reference sequence). This CDR3 has 16 residues. Germline trimming cut 5 bases from V and 4 bases from J; bases unmatched to any gene: 7. CDR3 coding DNA: TGTGCCAGCAGCGCCAAAAGACTAGCGGGGGGAGAGACCCAGTACTTC. Its translation is CASSAKRLAGGETQYF.

This clone was seen just once. The chain carries TRBV5-1 and TRBJ2-4; 16 bases fit TRBD2. There are 16 residues in the CDR3. Trimming at V came to 3 bases and at J to 9 bases, leaving 6 bases not matched to a gene. The germline gives CDR1 SGHRS, CDR2 YFSETQ. CDR3 DNA sequence: TGCGCCAGCAGCTGGGGGACTAGCGGGGGGGCCGGCATTCAGTACTTC. Amino acid sequence: CASSWGTSGGAGIQYF.

This clone appeared a single time. This rearrangement joins TRBV2 to TRBJ2-1, with D possibly matching TRBD2 (5 bases). Germline CDR1 reads SNHLY; CDR2 reads FYNNEI. The CDR3 is 9 amino acids. V was clipped by 7 bases and J by 14 bases, with 9 bases between them. The DNA for the CDR3 is TGTGCCAGCAATACCGGGGAGTTCTTC. It specifies CASNTGEFF.

This chain uses TRBV6-5 with TRBJ2-7; 9 bases fit TRBD2. Germline CDR1 and CDR2: MNHEY and SVGAGI. The CDR3 is made up of 15 amino acids. V gave up 8 bases and J gave up 0 bases; unmatched junction bases: 8. The CDR3 loop is CASSTAGGSSYEQYF. The CDR3 region has the DNA TGTGCCAGCTCAACCGCGGGGGGGAGCTCCTACGAGCAGTACTTC.

The chain couples TRBV2 to TRBJ2-3; D might be TRBD2 (5 bases). Trimming took off 2 bases at V and 0 bases at J, with 9 bases between the two ends. The CDR3 contains 15 residues. The germline gives CDR1 SNHLY, CDR2 FYNNEI. The CDR3 is CASSEQKRSTDTQYF. CDR3 nucleotide sequence: TGTGCCAGCAGTGAACAGAAGCGGAGCACAGATACGCAGTATTTT. The full variable domain, in which reference TRBV2 and TRBJ2-3 provide the parts outside the CDR3, is EPEVTQTPSHQVTQMGQEVILRCVPISNHLYFYWYRQILGQKVEFLVSFYNNEISEKSEIFDDQFSVERPDGSNFTLKIRSTKLEDSAMYFCASSEQKRSTDTQYFGPGTRLTVL.